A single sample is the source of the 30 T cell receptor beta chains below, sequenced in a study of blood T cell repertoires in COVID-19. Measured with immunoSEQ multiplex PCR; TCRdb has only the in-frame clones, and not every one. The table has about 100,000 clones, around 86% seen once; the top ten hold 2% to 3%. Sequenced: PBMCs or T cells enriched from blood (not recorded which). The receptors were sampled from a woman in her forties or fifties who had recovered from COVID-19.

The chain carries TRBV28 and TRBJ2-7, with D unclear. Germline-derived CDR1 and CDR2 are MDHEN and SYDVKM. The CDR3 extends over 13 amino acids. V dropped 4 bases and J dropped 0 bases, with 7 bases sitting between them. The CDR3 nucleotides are TGTGCCAGCAGTTCATTAGACTCCTACGAGCAGTACTTC. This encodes CASSSLDSYEQYF.

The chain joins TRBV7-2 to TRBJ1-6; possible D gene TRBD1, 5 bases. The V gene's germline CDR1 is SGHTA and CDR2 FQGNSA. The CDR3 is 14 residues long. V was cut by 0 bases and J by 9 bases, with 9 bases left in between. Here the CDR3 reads CASSLAQDFSPLHF. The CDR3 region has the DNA TGTGCCAGCAGCTTAGCACAGGATTTTTCACCCCTCCACTTT.

The CDR3 here is CASSQDLATDTQYF. The CDR3 DNA is TGTGCCAGCAGCCAAGATCTCGCGACAGATACGCAGTATTTT. The chain combines TRBV3-1 (or the pseudogene TRBV3-2) with TRBJ2-3; the D is unclear. Germline lookup yields CDR1 LGHDT and CDR2 YNNKEL (reference sequence). The CDR3 totals 14 residues. Trimming removed 0 bases at V and 3 bases at J, with 7 bases between.

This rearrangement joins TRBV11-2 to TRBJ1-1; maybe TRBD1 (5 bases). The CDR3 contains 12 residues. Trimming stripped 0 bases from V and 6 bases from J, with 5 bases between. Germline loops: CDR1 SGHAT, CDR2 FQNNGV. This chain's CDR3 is CASSLEGPEAFF. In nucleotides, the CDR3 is TGTGCCAGCAGCTTAGAGGGGCCTGAAGCTTTCTTT.

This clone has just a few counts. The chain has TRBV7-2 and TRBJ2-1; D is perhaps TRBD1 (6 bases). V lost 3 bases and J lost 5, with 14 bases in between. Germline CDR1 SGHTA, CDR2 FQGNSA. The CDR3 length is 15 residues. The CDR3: CASSFAGATNNEQFF. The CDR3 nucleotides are TGTGCCAGCAGCTTCGCAGGGGCCACGAACAATGAGCAGTTCTTC.

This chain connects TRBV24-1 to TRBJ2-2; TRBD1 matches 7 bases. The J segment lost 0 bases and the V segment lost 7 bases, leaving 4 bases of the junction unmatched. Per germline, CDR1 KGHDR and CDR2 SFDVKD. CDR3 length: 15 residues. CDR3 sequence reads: CATRAGQANTGELFF. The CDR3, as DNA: TGTGCCACCAGGGCAGGACAGGCGAACACCGGGGAGCTGTTTTTT.

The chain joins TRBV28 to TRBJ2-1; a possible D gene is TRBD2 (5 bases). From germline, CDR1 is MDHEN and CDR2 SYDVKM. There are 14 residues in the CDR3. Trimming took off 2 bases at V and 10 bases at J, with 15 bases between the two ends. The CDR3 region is CASSLISGIGEQFF. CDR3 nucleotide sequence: TGTGCCAGCAGTTTAATTTCGGGGATTGGGGAGCAGTTCTTC.

CDR3 loop: CASSFPGLAGSEQFF. CDR3 sequence (DNA): TGCGCCAGCAGCTTCCCGGGACTAGCGGGTAGTGAGCAGTTCTTC. The chain is built from TRBV5-1 and TRBJ2-1, with 12 positions matching TRBD2. In germline, CDR1 is SGHRS, CDR2 YFSETQ. This CDR3 has 15 amino acids. V trimming: 2 bases; J trimming: 9 bases; junction bases outside the gene matches: 6.

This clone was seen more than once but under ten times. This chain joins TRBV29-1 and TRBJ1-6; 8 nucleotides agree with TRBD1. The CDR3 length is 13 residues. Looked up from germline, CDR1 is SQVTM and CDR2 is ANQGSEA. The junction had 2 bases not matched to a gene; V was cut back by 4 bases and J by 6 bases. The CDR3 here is CSVGTGTNSPLHF. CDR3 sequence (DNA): TGCAGCGTTGGGACAGGGACTAATTCACCCCTCCACTTT. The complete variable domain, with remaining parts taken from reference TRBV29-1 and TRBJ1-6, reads SAVISQKPSRDICQRGTSLTIQCQVDSQVTMMFWYRQQPGQSLTLIATANQGSEATYESGFVIDKFPISRPNLTFSTLTVSNMSPEDSSIYLCSVGTGTNSPLHFGNGTRLTVT.

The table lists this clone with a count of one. The CDR3: CASSIVGRTELNTEAFF. CDR3 DNA: TGTGCCAGTAGTATAGTGGGTAGGACAGAATTGAACACTGAAGCTTTCTTT. V usage is TRBV19 and J usage is TRBJ1-1; a weak D match, TRBD1 (6 bases). Trimming removed 1 base from V and 0 bases from J, with 15 bases in between. Germline V gene lookup returns CDR1 LNHDA and CDR2 SQIVND (reference sequence). The CDR3 runs to 17 residues.

The CDR3 region is CASSQGQEALALNEQFF. The DNA of the CDR3 is TGCGCCAGCAGCCAAGGTCAAGAGGCCCTAGCCCTCAATGAGCAGTTCTTC. The chain joins TRBV4-1 to TRBJ2-1, with D maybe TRBD2 (5 bases). This CDR3 region has 17 residues. V shed 1 base and J shed 6 bases, with 19 bases lying between them. Looked up from germline, CDR1 is MGHRA and CDR2 is YSYEKL.

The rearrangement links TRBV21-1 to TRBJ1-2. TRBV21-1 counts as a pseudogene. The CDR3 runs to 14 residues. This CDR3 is CASSKTPGAYGYTF. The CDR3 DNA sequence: TGTGCCAGCAGCAAAACCCCGGGAGCCTATGGCTACACCTTC.

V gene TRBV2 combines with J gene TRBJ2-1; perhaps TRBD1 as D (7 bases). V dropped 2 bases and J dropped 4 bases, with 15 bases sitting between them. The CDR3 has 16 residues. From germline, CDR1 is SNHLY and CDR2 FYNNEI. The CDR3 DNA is TGTGCCAGCAGTGAATCTCGCAGGGGGGATTACAATGAGCAGTTCTTC. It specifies CASSESRRGDYNEQFF.

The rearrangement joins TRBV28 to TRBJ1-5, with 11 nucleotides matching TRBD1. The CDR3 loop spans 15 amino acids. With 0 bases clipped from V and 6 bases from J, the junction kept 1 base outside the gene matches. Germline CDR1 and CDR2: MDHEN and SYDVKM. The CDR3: CASSLWDRGLQPQHF. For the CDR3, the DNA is TGTGCCAGCAGTTTATGGGACAGGGGGCTTCAGCCCCAGCATTTT.

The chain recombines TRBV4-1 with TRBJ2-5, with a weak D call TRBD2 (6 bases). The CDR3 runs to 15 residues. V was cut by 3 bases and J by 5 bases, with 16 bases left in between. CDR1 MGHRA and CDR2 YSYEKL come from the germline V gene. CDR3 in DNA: TGCGCCAGCAGCCAGGCCCTTGGAGGGCGGGAGACCCAGTACTTC. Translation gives CASSQALGGRETQYF.

CDR3 sequence (DNA): TGCGCCAGCGCCCCTCCTAGCGCAGATACGCAGTATTTT. Translated: CASAPPSADTQYF. This sequence joins TRBV5-1 and TRBJ2-3; D may be TRBD2 (6 bases). CDR3 size: 13 residues. The germline V gene encodes CDR1 SGHRS and CDR2 YFSETQ. Deletions cut 7 bases from V and 4 bases from J, with 13 bases between. Combining the CDR3 with reference TRBV5-1 and TRBJ2-3 gives the whole variable domain KAGVTQTPRYLIKTRGQQVTLSCSPISGHRSVSWYQQTPGQGLQFLFEYFSETQRNKGNFPGRFSGRQFSNSRSEMNVSTLELGDSALYLCASAPPSADTQYFGPGTRLTVL.

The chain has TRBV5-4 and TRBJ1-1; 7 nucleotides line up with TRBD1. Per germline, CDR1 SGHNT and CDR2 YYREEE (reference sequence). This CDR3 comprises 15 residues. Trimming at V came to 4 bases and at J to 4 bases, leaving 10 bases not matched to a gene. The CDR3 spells CASSPRQGSGTEAFF. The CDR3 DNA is TGTGCCAGCAGCCCCAGACAGGGTTCCGGCACTGAAGCTTTCTTT.

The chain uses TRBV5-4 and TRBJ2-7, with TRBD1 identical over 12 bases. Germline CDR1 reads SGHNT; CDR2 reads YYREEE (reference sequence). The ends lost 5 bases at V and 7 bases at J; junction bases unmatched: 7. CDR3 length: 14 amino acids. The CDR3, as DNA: TGTGCCAGCAGACCGGGACAGGGGGCGCGGGAGCAGTACTTC. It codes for CASRPGQGAREQYF. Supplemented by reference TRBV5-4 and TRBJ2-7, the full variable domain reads ETGVTQSPTHLIKTRGQQVTLRCSSQSGHNTVSWYQQALGQGPQFIFQYYREEENGRGNFPPRFSGLQFPNYSSELNVNALELDDSALYLCASRPGQGAREQYFGPGTRLTVT.

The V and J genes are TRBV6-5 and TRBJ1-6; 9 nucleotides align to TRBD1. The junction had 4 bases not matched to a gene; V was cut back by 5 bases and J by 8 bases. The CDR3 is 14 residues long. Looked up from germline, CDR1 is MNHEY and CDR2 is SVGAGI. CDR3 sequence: CASSPGQGYSPLHF. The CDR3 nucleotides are TGTGCCAGCAGTCCGGGACAGGGTTATTCACCCCTCCACTTT.

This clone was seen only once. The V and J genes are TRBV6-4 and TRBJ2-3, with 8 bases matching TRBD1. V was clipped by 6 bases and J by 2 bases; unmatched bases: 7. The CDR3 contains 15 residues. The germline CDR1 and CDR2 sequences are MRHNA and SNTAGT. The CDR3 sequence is CASRLQGDPTDTQYF. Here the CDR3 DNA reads TGTGCCAGCAGACTACAGGGGGACCCCACAGATACGCAGTATTTT.

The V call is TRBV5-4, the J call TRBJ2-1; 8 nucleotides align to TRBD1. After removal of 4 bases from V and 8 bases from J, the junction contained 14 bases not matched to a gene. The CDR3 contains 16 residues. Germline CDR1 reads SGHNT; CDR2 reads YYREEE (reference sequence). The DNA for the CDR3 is TGTGCCAGCAGCACTGAGACCGGGACAGGAGGTTATGAGCAGTTCTTC. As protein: CASSTETGTGGYEQFF.

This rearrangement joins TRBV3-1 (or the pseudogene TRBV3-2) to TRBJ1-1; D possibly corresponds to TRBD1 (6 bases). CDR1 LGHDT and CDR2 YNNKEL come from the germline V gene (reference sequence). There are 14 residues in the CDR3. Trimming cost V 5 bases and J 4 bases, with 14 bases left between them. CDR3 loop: CASSWHRVSTEAFF. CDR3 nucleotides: TGTGCCAGCAGCTGGCACAGGGTCAGCACTGAAGCTTTCTTT.

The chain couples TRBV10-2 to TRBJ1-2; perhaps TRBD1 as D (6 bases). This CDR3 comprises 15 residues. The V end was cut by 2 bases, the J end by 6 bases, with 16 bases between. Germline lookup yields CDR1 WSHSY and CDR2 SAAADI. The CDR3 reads CASSEGSTGGDGYTF. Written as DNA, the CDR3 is TGCGCCAGCAGTGAGGGTTCGACGGGGGGCGATGGCTACACCTTC.

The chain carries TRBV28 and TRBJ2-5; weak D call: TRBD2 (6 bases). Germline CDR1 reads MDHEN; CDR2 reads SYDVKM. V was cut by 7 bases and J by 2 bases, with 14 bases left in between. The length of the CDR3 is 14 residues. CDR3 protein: CASTGSGGQETQYF. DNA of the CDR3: TGTGCCAGCACCGGGAGTGGAGGGCAAGAGACCCAGTACTTC.

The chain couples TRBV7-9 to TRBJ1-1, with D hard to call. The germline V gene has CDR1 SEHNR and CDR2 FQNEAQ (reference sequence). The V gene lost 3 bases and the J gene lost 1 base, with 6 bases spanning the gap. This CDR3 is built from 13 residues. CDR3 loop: CASSFARNTEAFF. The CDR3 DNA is TGTGCCAGCAGCTTTGCCAGGAACACTGAAGCTTTCTTT.

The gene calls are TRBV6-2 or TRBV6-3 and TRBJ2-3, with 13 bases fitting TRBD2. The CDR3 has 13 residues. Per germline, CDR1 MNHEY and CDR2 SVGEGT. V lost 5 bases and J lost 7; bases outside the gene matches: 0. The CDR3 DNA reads TGTGCCAGCAGTGGGACTAGCGGGAATACGCAGTATTTT. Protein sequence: CASSGTSGNTQYF.

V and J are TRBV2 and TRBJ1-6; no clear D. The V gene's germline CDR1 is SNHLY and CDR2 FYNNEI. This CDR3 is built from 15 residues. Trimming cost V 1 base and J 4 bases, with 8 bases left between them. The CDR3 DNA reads TGTGCCAGCAGTGAAGGGACTCCATATAATTCACCCCTCCACTTT. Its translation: CASSEGTPYNSPLHF.

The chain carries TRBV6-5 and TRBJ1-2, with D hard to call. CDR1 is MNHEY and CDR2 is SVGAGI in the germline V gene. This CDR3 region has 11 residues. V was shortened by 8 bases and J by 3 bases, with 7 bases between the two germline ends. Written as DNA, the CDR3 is TGTGCCAGCGTCGGGGACTATGGCTACACCTTC. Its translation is CASVGDYGYTF.

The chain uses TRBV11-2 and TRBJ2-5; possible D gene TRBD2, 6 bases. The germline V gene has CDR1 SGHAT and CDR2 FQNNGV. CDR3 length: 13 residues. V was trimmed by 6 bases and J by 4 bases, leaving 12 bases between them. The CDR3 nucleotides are TGTGCCAGCAGTAAAGGACTAAGAGAGACCCAGTACTTC. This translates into CASSKGLRETQYF.

In DNA form, the CDR3 reads TGTGCCAGCAGACCCGCCGCAGGGGGAGATTACGAGCAGTACTTC. It translates to CASRPAAGGDYEQYF. The J gene is TRBJ2-7, the V gene TRBV11-2; the match to TRBD1 covers 7 bases. Germline V gene data show CDR1 as SGHAT and CDR2 as FQNNGV. The CDR3 sequence is 15 residues long. Losses at the gene ends were 6 bases for V and 4 bases for J; bases not matched to a gene: 12.